One and the same sample provided the 17 T cell receptor beta chains below, sequenced in a study of CD8+CD57+ T cells in acquired aplastic anemia (dated by TCRdb to between 2017 and 2018). Sequenced using an Illumina HiSeq 2000. Genomic DNA was used as template for profiling of TCR beta VDJ combinations and CDR3 sequences. TCRdb trimmed the raw reads at Q25, called clones with MiXCR and kept productive beta chains. Duplicate CDR3 protein sequences are folded into a single record with the most common DNA and genes. The sample table shows about 160,000 distinct CDR3 sequences, and approximately 40% are seen once. The ten biggest clones cover 1.1% of the sample. The sample consisted of sorted CD4+, CD8+, or CD8+CD57+ T cells (not recorded which) from PBMCs. The receptors stem from a human donor in good health.

The V gene is TRBV7-8, the J gene TRBJ2-7; 11 bases match TRBD1. The CDR3 sequence is 14 residues long. V was pared by 4 bases and J by 6 bases, with 5 bases of the junction left unmatched. Germline V gene lookup returns CDR1 SGHVS and CDR2 FQNEAQ. In DNA form, the CDR3 reads TGTGCCAGCAGCTCCGGGACAGGGGGAGGCGAGCAGTACTTC. Its protein product is CASSSGTGGGEQYF.

The chain combines TRBV27 with TRBJ2-3; D not resolved. The germline CDR1 and CDR2 sequences are MNHEY and SMNVEV (reference sequence). The CDR3 is 13 amino acids. With 3 bases removed from V and 3 bases from J, the gap between germline ends came to 7 bases. CDR3 sequence: CASSFKWTDTQYF. CDR3 bases: TGTGCCAGCAGTTTTAAGTGGACAGATACGCAGTATTTT.

The V and J genes are TRBV5-4 and TRBJ1-2; TRBD1 might be the D (5 bases). V lost 0 bases and J lost 6, with 9 bases in between. Germline CDR1 and CDR2: SGHNT and YYREEE (reference sequence). The CDR3 contains 13 residues. This CDR3 is CASSLAGTHGYTF. In DNA, the CDR3 is TGTGCCAGCAGCTTGGCTGGGACCCATGGCTACACCTTC.

This clonotype has more than one count but fewer than ten. The V gene is TRBV2, the J gene TRBJ2-2; no definite D call. CDR1 and CDR2 (germline): SNHLY, FYNNEI. The CDR3 runs to 14 residues. V lost 6 bases and J 0 bases, leaving 8 bases between the germline ends. The CDR3 bases are TGTGCCAGCAGCGAGCCCGCGAACACCGGGGAGCTGTTTTTT. This sequence encodes CASSEPANTGELFF.

The genes are TRBV24-1 and TRBJ2-5, with no clear D. The V gene lost 4 bases and the J gene lost 5 bases, with 16 bases spanning the gap. CDR3 length: 15 amino acids. The V gene's germline CDR1 is KGHDR and CDR2 SFDVKD. CDR3 sequence reads: CATSEYGPVGETQYF. The CDR3 DNA follows: TGTGCCACCAGTGAATACGGACCGGTGGGGGAGACCCAGTACTTC.

This clonotype was observed a handful of times. One base away lies a much larger clone, so this may be a sequencing read error. In this CDR3 the conserved last residue, phenylalanine or tryptophan, is missing, so a read error is likely. The chain joins TRBV20-1 to TRBJ1-6; TRBD1 matches 9 bases. The CDR3 runs 14 residues. Germline loops: CDR1 DFQATT, CDR2 SNEGSKA (reference sequence). The V gene end was trimmed by 5 bases and the J gene end by 7 bases; junction bases not matched to a gene: 6. As DNA, the CDR3 is TGCAGTGCTTCCCGGGACAGGGAAAATTCACCCCTCCACCTT. Protein: CSASRDRENSPLHL.

The rearrangement joins TRBV6-1 to TRBJ1-5, with D hard to call. V lost 1 base and J 11 bases, leaving 9 bases between the germline ends. Germline loops: CDR1 MNHNS, CDR2 SASEGT. The CDR3 is 12 residues long. CDR3 protein: CASSEVRAAQHF. The CDR3 DNA reads TGTGCCAGCAGTGAAGTCCGGGCGGCCCAGCATTTT.

Ten or more counts support this clonotype. The chain couples TRBV19 to TRBJ1-2; 7 bases align to TRBD1. CDR3 length: 13 residues. V dropped 3 bases and J dropped 7; count of bases not matched to a gene: 5. Germline CDR1 and CDR2: LNHDA and SQIVND (reference sequence). The CDR3 region is CASSIGGGSGYTF. The CDR3 region has the DNA TGTGCCAGTAGTATCGGAGGGGGCAGTGGCTACACCTTC.

The chain links TRBV20-1 to TRBJ2-5; 11 bases line up with TRBD2. The trim removed 0 bases at V and 5 bases at J, leaving 8 bases unmatched. Per the germline V gene, CDR1 is DFQATT and CDR2 is SNEGSKA (reference sequence). The length of the CDR3 is 16 residues. In DNA form, the CDR3 reads TGCAGTGCTAGAGACCCGGCTAGCGGGGGGTATGAGACCCAGTACTTC. This sequence encodes CSARDPASGGYETQYF.

The sample holds many counts of this clonotype. This chain uses TRBV20-1 with TRBJ1-1; D perhaps matches TRBD1 (5 bases). V lost 0 bases and J 1 base, leaving 6 bases between the germline ends. CDR1 is DFQATT and CDR2 is SNEGSKA in the germline V gene (reference sequence). This CDR3 contains 13 residues. CDR3 in DNA: TGCAGTGCTAGAGATACAGGGAACACTGAAGCTTTCTTT. This gives the protein CSARDTGNTEAFF.

V gene TRBV13 combines with J gene TRBJ1-4; a weak D match, TRBD1 (5 bases). Germline-derived CDR1 and CDR2 are PRHDT and FYEKMQ (reference sequence). The length of the CDR3 is 19 residues. With 4 bases removed from V and 2 bases from J, the gap between germline ends came to 23 bases. The CDR3 coding sequence is TGTGCCAGCAGCTCACGATGGGGCCTCGTGAGGGCTACTAATGAAAAACTGTTTTTT. Its protein is CASSSRWGLVRATNEKLFF.

With respect to this clonotype: This could be a read error, since a much larger clone is one nucleotide away. The V and J genes are TRBV6-5 and TRBJ2-7, with D possibly TRBD1 on 5 matching bases. CDR3 length: 13 amino acids. Trimming stripped 2 bases from V and 8 bases from J, with 13 bases between. CDR1 and CDR2 from the germline V gene are MNHEY and SVGAGI. CDR3 DNA sequence: TGTGCCAGCAGTTACGTTTCAGGGTCCAAGCAGTACTTC. Its translation is CASSYVSGSKQYF.

This clonotype was counted many times. For the CDR3, the DNA is TGTGCCAGCACCCCCCCCTCGGGCGAGCAGTACTTC. It is translated as CASTPPSGEQYF. The chain joins TRBV7-2 to TRBJ2-7; D gene uncertain. Germline loops: CDR1 SGHTA, CDR2 FQGNSA. The CDR3 is 12 amino acids. V was clipped by 7 bases and J by 6 bases, with 13 bases between them.

V is TRBV7-2 and J is TRBJ1-6, with D uncertain. V was pared by 6 bases and J by 3 bases, with 6 bases between. The CDR3 is 13 residues long. The germline gives CDR1 SGHTA, CDR2 FQGNSA. The CDR3 DNA sequence: TGTGCCAGCAGTCGTCTCTATAATTCACCCCTCCACTTT. Protein product: CASSRLYNSPLHF.

About this clonotype: A read error is possible here, since a much larger clone lies one base away. The chain has TRBV6-1 and TRBJ2-7, with TRBD1 as a possible D gene (5 bases). This CDR3 contains 12 residues. CDR1 MNHNS and CDR2 SASEGT come from the germline V gene. The CDR3 protein is CASKQGTYDQYF. The DNA for the CDR3 is TGTGCCAGCAAGCAGGGCACCTACGATCAGTACTTC.

This clonotype was recorded at least ten times. This chain connects TRBV20-1 to TRBJ2-2; 12 positions agree with TRBD2. The germline gives CDR1 DFQATT, CDR2 SNEGSKA (reference sequence). The CDR3 has 15 amino acids. Trimming removed 5 bases from V and 1 base from J; junction bases left unmatched: 2. This chain's CDR3 is CSAWGLAGNTGELFF. Written as DNA, the CDR3 is TGCAGTGCTTGGGGACTAGCGGGGAACACCGGGGAGCTGTTTTTT.

The chain is built from TRBV14 and TRBJ2-7; 7 nucleotides match TRBD1. The CDR3 totals 15 residues. The V segment lost 1 base and the J segment 2 bases; nucleotides outside the gene matches: 5. The V gene's germline CDR1 is SGHDN and CDR2 FVKESK. CDR3 residues: CASSQARGLTYEQYF. The CDR3, as DNA: TGTGCCAGCAGCCAAGCGAGGGGGCTTACCTACGAGCAGTACTTC.